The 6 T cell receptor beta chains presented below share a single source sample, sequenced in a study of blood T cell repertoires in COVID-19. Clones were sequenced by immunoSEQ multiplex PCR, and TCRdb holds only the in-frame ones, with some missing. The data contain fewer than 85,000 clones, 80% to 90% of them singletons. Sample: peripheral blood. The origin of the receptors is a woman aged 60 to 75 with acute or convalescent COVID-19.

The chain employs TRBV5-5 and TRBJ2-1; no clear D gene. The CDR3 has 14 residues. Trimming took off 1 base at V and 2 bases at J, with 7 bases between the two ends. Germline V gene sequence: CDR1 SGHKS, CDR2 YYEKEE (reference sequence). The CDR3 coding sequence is TGTGCCAGCAGCTTGTTGGGCACCTACAATGAGCAGTTCTTC. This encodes CASSLLGTYNEQFF.

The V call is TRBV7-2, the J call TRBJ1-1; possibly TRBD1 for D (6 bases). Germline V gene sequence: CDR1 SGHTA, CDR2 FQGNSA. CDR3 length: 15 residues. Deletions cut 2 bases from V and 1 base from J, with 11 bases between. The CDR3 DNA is TGTGCCAGCAGCTTAACAGGACAGAGGAACACTGAAGCTTTCTTT. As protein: CASSLTGQRNTEAFF.

CDR3 residues: CASSSGTANQPQHF. CDR3 coding DNA: TGTGCCAGCAGTTCCGGGACTGCAAATCAGCCCCAGCATTTT. The chain is built from TRBV6-6 and TRBJ1-5, with D perhaps TRBD1 (5 bases). Germline CDR1 and CDR2: MNHNY and SVGAGI (reference sequence). Trimming shortened V by 4 bases and J by 4 bases, and 11 bases separated the two germline ends. CDR3 length: 14 amino acids.

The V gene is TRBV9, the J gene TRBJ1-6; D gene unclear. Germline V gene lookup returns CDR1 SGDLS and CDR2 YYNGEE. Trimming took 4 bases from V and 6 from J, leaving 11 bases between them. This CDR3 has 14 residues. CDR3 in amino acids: CASSPSGANSPLHF. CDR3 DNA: TGTGCCAGCAGCCCCTCGGGAGCTAATTCACCCCTCCACTTT.

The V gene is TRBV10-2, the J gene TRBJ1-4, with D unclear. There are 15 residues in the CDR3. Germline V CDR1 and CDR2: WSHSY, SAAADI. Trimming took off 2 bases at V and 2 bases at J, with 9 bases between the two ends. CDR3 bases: TGCGCCAGCAGTGAGCGAGGGCAGACTAATGAAAAACTGTTTTTT. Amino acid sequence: CASSERGQTNEKLFF.

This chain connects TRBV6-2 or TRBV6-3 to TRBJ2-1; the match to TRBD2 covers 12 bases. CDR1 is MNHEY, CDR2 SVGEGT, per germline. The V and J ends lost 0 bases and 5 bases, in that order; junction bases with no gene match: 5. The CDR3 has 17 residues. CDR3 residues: CASSYSTSGGRNNEQFF. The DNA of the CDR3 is TGTGCCAGCAGTTACTCGACTAGCGGGGGACGGAACAATGAGCAGTTCTTC.